This T cell receptor beta chain was observed in a study of shared clonotypes between healthy human individuals. Study background: Donors consisted of a couple of women and a few men between 18 and 49.

CDR1 is MGHRA and CDR2 is YSYEKL in the germline V gene. V lost 7 bases, J lost 4 bases, and 19 bases lay in between. The CDR3 length is 15 residues. Study-level findings and limits: Non-shared clonotypes had lower generation probabilities than clonotypes shared by all four sorted-subset donors.

Per the original methods: ImmunoSEQ only sent back junction sequences with no quality scores, so filtering was done differently. This table comes from immunoSEQ multiplex PCR, and its TCRdb copy is limited to in-frame clones, with some not included. For V, J and clone size, that table is used; D and trimming come from the DNA. The repertoire holds 740,000 or so clones, with around four fifths as singletons. This clone was detected only once. What it binds is not known. The rearrangement links TRBV4-1 to TRBJ2-5; D ambiguous. The sequenced material came from memory CD4+ T cells sorted from blood. The subset: CD45RA-negative fraction. This TCR derives from a woman younger than 45 in good health. This chain's CDR3 is CASTPTVARVETQYF. In DNA, the CDR3 is TGCGCCAGCACCCCCACGGTAGCAAGGGTAGAGACCCAGTACTTC.